This entry is about one T cell receptor (beta chain). This record belongs to a study of blood T cell repertoires in COVID-19. Study context: The origin of the acute and convalescent COVID-19 samples was the United States, Italy and Spain. PBMCs, B-cell-depleted T cells, or T cells were the source of the cDNA or gDNA that made up the material.

The assay was immunoSEQ multiplex PCR, and TCRdb's table has in-frame clones only and misses some. The data contain around 130,000 clones, around 79% of them singletons. Germline assignment: CDR1 MNHEY and CDR2 SVGAGI. The CDR3 covers 14 residues. The V end lost 8 bases, the J end lost 3 bases, and 11 bases lay between the germline ends. The source material was peripheral blood. This receptor was taken from an elderly man with acute or convalescent COVID-19. The rearrangement links TRBV6-5 to TRBJ1-6; D remains unclear. CDR3 region: CASSQVFYNSPLHF. In DNA form, the CDR3 reads TGTGCCAGCTCCCAGGTCTTCTATAATTCACCCCTCCACTTT.